This T cell receptor (beta chain) was sequenced during a study of response to subunit inactivated influenza vaccine. The study's findings and limits: The authors put forward the suggestion that each seasonal influenza vaccination may bring in only a limited number of new T cells.

Worth noting for this clonotype: The antigen remains unidentified.

MiXCR was run by TCRdb on the RT-PCR reads, yielding one entry per CDR3 protein. The sample has roughly 760,000 distinct CDR3 sequences, 21% seen once. With 1 base removed from V and 4 bases from J, the gap between germline ends came to 11 bases. CDR3 length: 15 amino acids. Germline assignment: CDR1 SEHNR and CDR2 FQNEAQ (reference sequence). The rearrangement uses TRBV7-9 and TRBJ2-1; possibly TRBD1 or TRBD2 for D (6 bases each). This receptor was identified in a man aged 45-60 years who received an inactivated influenza vaccine. The sequences come from PBMCs from blood, collected more than 4 days after vaccination. In DNA form, the CDR3 reads TGTGCCAGCAGCTTAGGGAGGGGGGTATACAATGAGCAGTTCTTC. Protein: CASSLGRGVYNEQFF.